This passage covers 9 T cell receptor beta chains from one sample sequenced in a study of chemoradiotherapy in HPV16-positive cancers. The data were produced by immunoSEQ multiplex PCR, yet TCRdb's version contains in-frame clones alone and is incomplete. The table has approximately 12,000 clones, roughly 90% seen once. The sequencing here drew on blood, taken from a patient who underwent chemoradiotherapy. These receptors were taken from a human donor with HPV-associated anogenital cancer.

The chain carries TRBV15 and TRBJ2-3; the match to TRBD2 covers 12 bases. From germline, CDR1 is LNHNV and CDR2 YYDKDF (reference sequence). V lost 1 base, J lost 3 bases, and 2 bases stayed unmatched. This CDR3 spans 16 amino acids. CDR3 in amino acids: CATSRGLAGETDTQYF. The CDR3 DNA reads as TGTGCCACCAGCAGAGGACTAGCGGGGGAAACAGATACGCAGTATTTT.

The genes are TRBV18 and TRBJ1-2, with D possibly TRBD1 on 6 matching bases. V lost 4 bases and J 4 bases, leaving 16 bases between the germline ends. The CDR3 has 15 amino acids. In germline, CDR1 is KGHSH, CDR2 LQKENI. The CDR3 region is CASSQQTGTSYGYTF. The CDR3 bases are TGTGCCAGCTCACAACAGACAGGAACCTCCTATGGCTACACCTTC. Combining the CDR3 with reference TRBV18 and TRBJ1-2 gives the whole variable domain NAGVMQNPRHLVRRRGQEARLRCSPMKGHSHVYWYRQLPEEGLKFMVYLQKENIIDESGMPKERFSAEFPKEGPSILRIQQVVRGDSAAYFCASSQQTGTSYGYTFGSGTRLTVV.

The chain carries TRBV5-4 and TRBJ1-1; D not certain. This CDR3 region has 12 residues. V was clipped by 4 bases and J by 3 bases, with 7 bases between them. Germline V gene sequence: CDR1 SGHNT, CDR2 YYREEE (reference sequence). CDR3 sequence reads: CASSTQDTEAFF. CDR3 DNA sequence: TGTGCCAGCAGCACCCAAGACACTGAAGCTTTCTTT.

This chain links TRBV19 with TRBJ2-5, with D tentatively TRBD2 (6 bases). Germline lookup yields CDR1 LNHDA and CDR2 SQIVND (reference sequence). Trimming pared 6 bases from V and 4 bases from J, leaving 12 bases between. CDR3 size: 13 residues. This CDR3 reads CASSRVGGETQYF. In DNA, the CDR3 is TGTGCCAGTAGCAGGGTGGGGGGAGAGACCCAGTACTTC.

In this sample, this clone turned up once. This sequence joins TRBV4-1 and TRBJ2-2; TRBD2 matches 14 bases. With V trimmed by 4 bases and J by 3 bases, 7 bases remained unmatched. CDR3 length: 18 amino acids. In germline, CDR1 is MGHRA, CDR2 YSYEKL. The CDR3 DNA is TGCGCCAGCAGCCCCAGACTAGCGGGGGGGCTGTACACCGGGGAGCTGTTTTTT. It specifies CASSPRLAGGLYTGELFF.

The V gene is TRBV11-2, the J gene TRBJ1-2, with no clear D. Germline V CDR1 and CDR2: SGHAT, FQNNGV. V was pared by 1 base and J by 4 bases, with 10 bases between. CDR3 length: 14 amino acids. The CDR3 DNA sequence: TGTGCCAGCAGCTTAGGAGATCGCCTCTATGGCTACACCTTC. This gives the protein CASSLGDRLYGYTF.

This rearrangement joins TRBV2 to TRBJ2-7; D is unclear. Trimming shortened V by 6 bases and J by 6 bases, and 9 bases separated the two germline ends. This CDR3 has 11 amino acids. CDR1 is SNHLY and CDR2 is FYNNEI in the germline V gene. Written as DNA, the CDR3 is TGTGCCAGCAGCGACCCCCGCGAGCAGTACTTC. It codes for CASSDPREQYF.

The chain couples TRBV4-1 to TRBJ1-3; tentatively, D is TRBD1 (6 bases). Trimming shortened V by 0 bases and J by 8 bases, and 17 bases separated the two germline ends. The germline CDR1 and CDR2 sequences are MGHRA and YSYEKL. This CDR3 is 16 amino acids long. This chain's CDR3 is CASSQEATGNVDTIYF. Here the CDR3 DNA reads TGCGCCAGCAGCCAAGAGGCGACAGGTAACGTGGACACCATATATTTT.

The V and J genes are TRBV30 and TRBJ2-7; 7 bases match TRBD1. CDR1 and CDR2 (germline): GTSNPN, SVGIG (reference sequence). With V trimmed by 2 bases and J by 4 bases, 5 bases remained unmatched. The CDR3 runs 13 residues. The CDR3 protein is CAWSKGGGYEQYF. The CDR3 coding sequence is TGTGCCTGGAGTAAAGGGGGCGGATACGAGCAGTACTTC.